This T cell receptor beta chain originates from a study of cytomegalovirus exposure and HLA in healthy donors. Of note for this clone: The target antigen is unknown.

Overall study results and limits: For most TCR sequences rarity was the rule, although some public TCRs occurred in many donors.

Produced via immunoSEQ multiplex PCR; TCRdb's table is partial and in-frame only. This sample has about 150,000 clones, with about 86% found just once. The CDR3 is made up of 15 amino acids. Trimming stripped 2 bases from V and 3 bases from J, with 11 bases between. The germline V gene has CDR1 SGHTS and CDR2 YDEGEE. This TCR derives from a human donor in good health. Sequencing used PBMCs. This chain joins TRBV5-8 and TRBJ2-2, with D maybe TRBD2 (6 bases). Here the CDR3 DNA reads TGTGCCAGCAGCTTACAGCGGGTAGACACCGGGGAGCTGTTTTTT. This gives the protein CASSLQRVDTGELFF.